This entry describes one TCR beta chain. TCRbeta libraries were built with three rounds of nested PCR, modified from ARM-PCR. TCRdb re-derived calls from the multiplex PCR reads in MiXCR, one entry per CDR3 protein. This table holds 100,000 to 120,000 distinct CDR3 sequences, approximately 87% found once. The data were taken from a study of tumor and adjacent non-tumor tissue in lung cancer. No cell sorting was done before RNA was extracted from the tissue. Between August and November 2014, newly diagnosed, chemotherapy-naive lung cancer patients underwent thoracic surgery in China. The CDR3 sequence is 17 residues long. The V end was cut by 10 bases, the J end by 0 bases, with 22 bases between.

The V gene is TRBV12-3 or TRBV12-4, the J gene TRBJ2-4, with D perhaps being TRBD1 or TRBD2 (7 bases each). This clonotype originated in a man in his 70s with non-small cell lung cancer. Sequencing input: lung tumor tissue. The CDR3 DNA reads as TGTGCCAACAGCCCAAACAGGGGACTACCAGCCAAAAACATTCAGTACTTC. Translating it yields CANSPNRGLPAKNIQYF.